Reported below is one TCR beta chain. The time point is: newly diagnosed GD, antithyroid drugs for less than 3 months. Researchers made the TCR library from RNA that was extracted from PBMCs. The V and J ends lost 1 base and 4 bases, in that order; junction bases with no gene match: 7. The CDR3 is 16 residues long. Germline CDR1 reads SGHRS; CDR2 reads YFSETQ. This entry belongs to a study of regulatory T cells in long-lasting Graves disease. Through Arm-PCR of CDR3 regions and iRepertoire HTBI primers, TCR beta libraries were built. TCRdb re-derived calls from the multiplex PCR reads in MiXCR, one entry per CDR3 protein. The repertoire includes 680,000 or so distinct CDR3 sequences, roughly 16% of them detected once, and 15% to 20% sits in the top ten. The same specimen was also included in a second study, on T cells in Graves' hyperthyroidism and ophthalmopathy.

This receptor was identified in a woman aged 30 to 39 with Graves disease. The chain carries TRBV5-1 and TRBJ2-5; 10 nucleotides align to TRBD2. Source: peripheral blood mononuclear cells (PBMCs), taken at new diagnosis, from a patient treated with antithyroid drugs. The CDR3 spells CASSLPLAGVLETQYF. CDR3 in DNA: TGCGCCAGCAGCTTGCCTCTAGCGGGAGTTCTAGAGACCCAGTACTTC.